This T cell receptor (beta chain) originates from a study of PD-1 blockade in mismatch repair-deficient tumors. At the level of the study: Enrolled about 2013-2017, patients had progressing, pretreated mismatch repair-deficient cancers of around twelve types.

As to this clone: Its specificity is unknown.

PCR or immunohistochemistry showed mismatch repair deficiency in every enrolled patient. TCR sequencing covered a few patients who responded to pembrolizumab. The protocol was immunoSEQ multiplex PCR, while the TCRdb copy is restricted to in-frame clones and leaves out a portion. The sample holds tens of thousands of clones, roughly 80% seen once. The germline CDR1 and CDR2 sequences are SGHRS and YFSETQ. The junction had 2 bases not matched to a gene; V was cut back by 3 bases and J by 4 bases. The CDR3 runs 13 residues. Study results and limitations: Rapid post-treatment expansion, then contraction, generally preceding radiologic response, marked tumor-resident clones.

The sample here was peripheral blood, taken 44 weeks after starting pembrolizumab. This chain joins TRBV5-1 and TRBJ2-7; 9 bases map to TRBD1. The clonotype was recovered from an adult with mismatch repair-deficient cancer. The CDR3 sequence: CASSSGQGYEQYF. In DNA form, the CDR3 reads TGCGCCAGCAGCTCGGGACAGGGTTACGAGCAGTACTTC.